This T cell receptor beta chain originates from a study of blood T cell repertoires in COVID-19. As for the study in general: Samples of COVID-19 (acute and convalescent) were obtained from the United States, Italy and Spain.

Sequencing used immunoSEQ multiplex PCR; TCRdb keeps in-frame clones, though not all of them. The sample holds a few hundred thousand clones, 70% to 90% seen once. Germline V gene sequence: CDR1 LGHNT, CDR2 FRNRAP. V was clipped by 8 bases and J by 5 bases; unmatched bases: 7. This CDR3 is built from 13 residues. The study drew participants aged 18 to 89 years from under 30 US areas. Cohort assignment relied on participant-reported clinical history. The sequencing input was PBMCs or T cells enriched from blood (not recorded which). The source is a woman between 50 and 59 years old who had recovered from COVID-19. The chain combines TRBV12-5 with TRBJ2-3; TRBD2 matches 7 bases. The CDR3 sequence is CASLASGGDTQYF. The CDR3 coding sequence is TGTGCTAGTTTGGCTAGCGGAGGAGATACGCAGTATTTT. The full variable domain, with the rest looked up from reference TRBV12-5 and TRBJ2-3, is DARVTQTPRHKVTEMGQEVTMRCQPILGHNTVFWYRQTMMQGLELLAYFRNRAPLDDSGMPKDRFSAEMPDATLATLKIQPSEPRDSAVYFCASLASGGDTQYFGPGTRLTVL.